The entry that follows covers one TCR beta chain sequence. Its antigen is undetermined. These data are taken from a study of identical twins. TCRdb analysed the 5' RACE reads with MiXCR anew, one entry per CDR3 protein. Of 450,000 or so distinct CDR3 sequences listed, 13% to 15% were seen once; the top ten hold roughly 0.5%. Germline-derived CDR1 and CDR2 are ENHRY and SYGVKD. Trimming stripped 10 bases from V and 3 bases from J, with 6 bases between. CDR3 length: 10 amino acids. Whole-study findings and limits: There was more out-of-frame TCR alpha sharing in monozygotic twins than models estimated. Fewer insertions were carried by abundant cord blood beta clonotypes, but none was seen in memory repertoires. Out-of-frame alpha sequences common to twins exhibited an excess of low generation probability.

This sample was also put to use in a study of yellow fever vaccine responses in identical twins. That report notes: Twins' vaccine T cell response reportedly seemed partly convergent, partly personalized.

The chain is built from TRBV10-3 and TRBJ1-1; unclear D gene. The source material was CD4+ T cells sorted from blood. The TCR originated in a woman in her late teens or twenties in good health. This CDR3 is CATRDTEAFF. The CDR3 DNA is TGTGCCACGAGAGACACTGAAGCTTTCTTT.